Listed below are T cell receptor beta chains from one sample, sequenced in a study of T cell responses to AZD1222 COVID-19 vaccine. Measured with immunoSEQ multiplex PCR; TCRdb has only the in-frame clones, and not every one. The sample consists of fewer than 100,000 clones, around 83% of them appearing once. The input for sequencing was peripheral blood, taken on day 0 of AZD1222 vaccination. The receptors were gathered from an adult in good health. Each CDR3 is given without its conserved first and last residue.

V: TRBV18
length: 14
J: TRBJ2-1
CDR3: ASSPLLAPHTGEQF

V: TRBV28
length: 14
J: TRBJ2-4
CDR3: ASSLSGQGAKNIQY

V: TRBV6-6
length: 14
J: TRBJ1-2
CDR3: ASSYPRQGSNYGYT

V: TRBV4-1
length: 12
J: TRBJ1-1
CDR3: ASMATGTGSEAF

V: TRBV6-6
length: 9
J: TRBJ2-7
CDR3: AVQGIYEQY

V: TRBV11-3
length: 15
J: TRBJ2-1
CDR3: ASSLEARDRGNNEQF

V: TRBV7-2
length: 12
J: TRBJ1-4
CDR3: ASSLQQTNEKLF

V: TRBV19
length: 12
J: TRBJ1-2
CDR3: ASRPGATYYGYT

V: TRBV6-5
length: 12
J: TRBJ2-7
CDR3: ASTPGGSIYEQY

V: TRBV27
length: 10
J: TRBJ2-7
CDR3: ASSWGGYEQY

V: TRBV2
length: 11
J: TRBJ2-3
CDR3: ASSLRGIDTQY

V: TRBV4-1
length: 10
J: TRBJ1-6
CDR3: ASSQNGRSLH

V: TRBV19
length: 12
J: TRBJ1-2
CDR3: ASSIAGGNYGYT

V: TRBV19
length: 11
J: TRBJ1-6
CDR3: ASSAPLNSPLH

V: TRBV5-1
length: 14
J: TRBJ1-4
CDR3: ASSLGGARSNEKLF

V: TRBV6-2/TRBV6-3
length: 15
J: TRBJ2-1
CDR3: ASNYPSRGGTYNEQF

V: TRBV11-1
length: 10
J: TRBJ1-2
CDR3: ASSFREEGYT

V: TRBV11-2
length: 12
J: TRBJ1-2
CDR3: ASSVGQSNYGYT

V: TRBV9
length: 10
J: TRBJ2-1
CDR3: ASSASLDEQF

V: TRBV5-1
length: 13
J: TRBJ2-5
CDR3: ASSSAGTNQETQY

V: TRBV7-8
length: 14
J: TRBJ2-7
CDR3: ASSGNRGLSLREQY

V: TRBV2
length: 11
J: TRBJ1-6
CDR3: ASSEGSNSPLH

V: TRBV6-5
length: 13
J: TRBJ1-4
CDR3: ASSYSGEDHEKLF

V: TRBV15
length: 12
J: TRBJ2-1
CDR3: ATSRDSSGNEQF

V: TRBV28
length: 12
J: TRBJ1-1
CDR3: ASTGAQMNTEAF

V: TRBV2
length: 9
J: TRBJ1-1
CDR3: ASIKDTEAF

V: TRBV6-5
length: 11
J: TRBJ1-4
CDR3: ASDRDRGEKLF

V: TRBV7-3
length: 11
J: TRBJ1-3
CDR3: ASSLGGGNTIY

V: TRBV5-1
length: 14
J: TRBJ1-2
CDR3: ASSPGSGTYDWGYT

V: TRBV29-1
length: 11
J: TRBJ2-7
CDR3: SVAGTAGYEQY

V: TRBV6-2/TRBV6-3
length: 14
J: TRBJ2-1
CDR3: ASSPRLASLYNEQF

V: TRBV18
length: 13
J: TRBJ2-1
CDR3: ASSSAGVSYNEQF

V: TRBV27
length: 14
J: TRBJ1-5
CDR3: ASSLTGGYSNQPQH

V: TRBV7-3
length: 14
J: TRBJ2-3
CDR3: ASSRQGALGTDTQY

V: TRBV6-5
length: 13
J: TRBJ2-3
CDR3: ASSYYQGQTDTQY

V: TRBV18
length: 13
J: TRBJ2-7
CDR3: ASSPSSGGEGEQY

V: TRBV3-1/TRBV3-2
length: 14
J: TRBJ2-2
CDR3: ASSQGGRQNTGELF

V: TRBV10-2
length: 11
J: TRBJ1-1
CDR3: ASSPSRVTEAF

V: TRBV6-5
length: 11
J: TRBJ2-7
CDR3: ASSSSSSYEQY

V: TRBV2
length: 11
J: TRBJ2-7
CDR3: ASSAPQTYEQY

V: TRBV19
length: 12
J: TRBJ1-2
CDR3: ASKEWEGRYGYT

V: TRBV7-2
length: 16
J: TRBJ1-1
CDR3: ASSLQGGGALMNTEAF

V: TRBV7-6
length: 16
J: TRBJ2-5
CDR3: ASSLGVILGQRQETQY

V: TRBV5-6
length: 11
J: TRBJ1-5
CDR3: ASSFSPGTPQH

V: TRBV7-2
length: 11
J: TRBJ1-6
CDR3: ASSLAGDSPLH

V: TRBV7-3
length: 12
J: TRBJ2-5
CDR3: ASSPSRDLETQY

V: TRBV28
length: 14
J: TRBJ1-4
CDR3: ASSFPAGGGNEKLF